The 26 T cell receptor beta chains presented below share a single source sample, sequenced in a study of cytomegalovirus exposure and HLA in healthy donors. The PCR contained 60 Vbeta and 13 Jbeta primers. TCRdb keeps only in-frame clones here, not all; method: immunoSEQ multiplex PCR. The sample shows under 200,000 clones, around 83% of them seen only once. The sample consisted of PBMCs. These receptors were taken from a man aged 40-50 years in good health and CMV-seropositive.

The chain couples TRBV16 to TRBJ1-1, with D hard to call. In germline, CDR1 is KGHSY, CDR2 FQNENV. The CDR3 has 14 amino acids. V dropped 4 bases and J dropped 4 bases, with 13 bases sitting between them. The CDR3 reads CASSRAREGTEAFF. CDR3 nucleotide sequence: TGTGCCAGCAGCCGCGCGAGGGAGGGCACTGAAGCTTTCTTT.

This clone was detected only once. An end of the junction does not agree with germline; a read error may underlie this. The V gene is TRBV5-4, the J gene TRBJ1-2, with unresolved D. This CDR3 has 12 amino acids. The germline V gene has CDR1 SGHNT and CDR2 YYREEE (reference sequence). The DNA for the CDR3 is TGTGCCAGCAGCCCATCTAACTATGGCTACACCTTT. Translation gives CASSPSNYGYTF.

The gene calls are TRBV2 and TRBJ1-2; no clear D. This CDR3 contains 14 residues. V shed 3 bases and J shed 2 bases, with 10 bases lying between them. Germline V gives CDR1 SNHLY, CDR2 FYNNEI. CDR3 sequence reads: CASSDEPGNYGYTF. The CDR3 region has the DNA TGTGCCAGCAGTGATGAGCCGGGGAACTATGGCTACACCTTC.

The chain employs TRBV28 and TRBJ2-7; D is perhaps TRBD1 (6 bases). Germline assignment: CDR1 MDHEN and CDR2 SYDVKM. This CDR3 spans 12 amino acids. V gave up 8 bases and J gave up 0 bases, with 8 bases separating them. The CDR3 is CASGQSSYEQYF. As DNA, the CDR3 is TGTGCCAGCGGACAGAGCTCCTACGAGCAGTACTTC.

Only a few counts were recorded for this clone. The rearrangement joins TRBV5-6 to TRBJ2-7, with 8 positions matching TRBD1. The length of the CDR3 is 14 residues. The trim removed 0 bases at V and 4 bases at J, leaving 3 bases unmatched. Per germline, CDR1 SGHDT and CDR2 YYEEEE. The CDR3 loop is CASSLGQGNYEQYF. The CDR3 DNA reads TGTGCCAGCAGCTTGGGACAGGGGAATTACGAGCAGTACTTC.

This clone occurred a few times. J is TRBJ1-1 and V is TRBV5-5; the D is unclear. This CDR3 region has 13 residues. Deletions cut 5 bases from V and 1 base from J, with 9 bases between. CDR1 is SGHKS, CDR2 YYEKEE, per germline (reference sequence). In DNA, the CDR3 is TGTGCCAGCAGTCCGTTCGGGAACACTGAAGCTTTCTTT. Its translation is CASSPFGNTEAFF.

The V gene is TRBV7-9, the J gene TRBJ2-1; 7 positions agree with TRBD2. Germline assignment: CDR1 SEHNR and CDR2 FQNEAQ (reference sequence). The V and J ends lost 5 bases and 8 bases, in that order; junction bases with no gene match: 12. The CDR3 has 15 amino acids. CDR3: CASSTKRDAMDEQFF. In DNA form, the CDR3 reads TGTGCCAGCAGCACGAAGCGGGATGCGATGGATGAGCAGTTCTTC.

The chain recombines TRBV30 with TRBJ2-5; D possibly corresponds to TRBD2 (5 bases). The J call may be wrong; the DNA end is better matched by TRBJ2-7. The CDR3 spans 13 residues. Germline CDR1 and CDR2: GTSNPN and SVGIG (reference sequence). CDR3 loop: CAWRPGISYEQYF. In DNA, the CDR3 is TGTGCCTGGAGACCCGGGATCTCCTACGAGCAGTACTTC.

The V gene is TRBV6-1, the J gene TRBJ2-5, with a weak D call TRBD2 (6 bases). The V gene lost 1 base and the J gene lost 5 bases, with 11 bases spanning the gap. CDR1 is MNHNS, CDR2 SASEGT, per germline. The CDR3 loop spans 14 amino acids. The CDR3, as DNA: TGTGCCAGCAGTGAAGGGGTCGCGGGGGAGACCCAGTACTTC. Protein product: CASSEGVAGETQYF.

This rearrangement joins TRBV6-8 to TRBJ1-2; perhaps TRBD1 as D (6 bases). The CDR3 is 13 residues long. In germline, CDR1 is MNHGY, CDR2 SAAAGT. Trimming removed 5 bases at V and 7 bases at J, with 14 bases between. The CDR3 is CASSLLRGSGYTF. CDR3 coding DNA: TGTGCCAGCAGTCTACTTAGGGGGTCTGGCTACACCTTC.

On this clone: Distinct nucleotide sequences in the sample also encode this CDR3. CDR3 region: CASSPGQGDGYTF. CDR3 DNA sequence: TGTGCCAGCAGTCCGGGACAGGGGGATGGCTACACCTTC. J is TRBJ1-2 and V is TRBV28; 11 positions match TRBD1. The germline CDR1 and CDR2 sequences are MDHEN and SYDVKM. V lost 5 bases and J lost 6; bases outside the gene matches: 2. The CDR3 covers 13 residues.

J is TRBJ1-1 and V is TRBV28; tentative D call: TRBD1 (6 bases). CDR3 length equals 15 residues. The germline CDR1 and CDR2 sequences are MDHEN and SYDVKM. The V end lost 6 bases, the J end lost 4 bases, and 18 bases lay between the germline ends. CDR3 sequence reads: CASSQGGGGVTEAFF. The CDR3 coding sequence is TGTGCCAGCAGCCAAGGGGGGGGTGGGGTCACTGAAGCTTTCTTT. The variable domain in full, completed from reference TRBV28 and TRBJ1-1, reads DVKVTQSSRYLVKRTGEKVFLECVQDMDHENMFWYRQDPGLGLRLIYFSYDVKMKEKGDIPEGYSVSREKKERFSLILESASTNQTSMYLCASSQGGGGVTEAFFGQGTRLTVV.

The J gene is TRBJ2-7, the V gene TRBV5-1; possible D gene TRBD1, 6 bases. Trimming took off 1 base at V and 3 bases at J, with 8 bases between the two ends. This CDR3 has 13 residues. The germline V gene has CDR1 SGHRS and CDR2 YFSETQ. This CDR3 reads CASSLRQDYEQYF. In DNA form, the CDR3 reads TGCGCCAGCAGCTTGAGACAGGACTACGAGCAGTACTTC. The variable domain in full, with the rest retrieved from reference TRBV5-1 and TRBJ2-7, is KAGVTQTPRYLIKTRGQQVTLSCSPISGHRSVSWYQQTPGQGLQFLFEYFSETQRNKGNFPGRFSGRQFSNSRSEMNVSTLELGDSALYLCASSLRQDYEQYFGPGTRLTVT.

This rearrangement joins TRBV29-1 to TRBJ2-7, with 7 bases identical to TRBD1. V trimming: 7 bases; J trimming: 2 bases; junction bases outside the gene matches: 5. The CDR3 length is 12 residues. The germline CDR1 and CDR2 sequences are SQVTM and ANQGSEA. This chain's CDR3 is CSGGQTPYEQYF. DNA for the CDR3: TGCAGCGGGGGACAGACGCCCTACGAGCAGTACTTC.

The rearrangement joins TRBV5-6 to TRBJ2-7; 9 nucleotides agree with TRBD1. In germline, CDR1 is SGHDT, CDR2 YYEEEE. This CDR3 is built from 13 residues. V gave up 4 bases and J gave up 3 bases; unmatched junction bases: 2. Here the CDR3 DNA reads TGTGCCAGCAGCCCGACAGGGGGCTACGAGCAGTACTTC. Translating it yields CASSPTGGYEQYF.

V usage is TRBV5-5 and J usage is TRBJ1-1, with D uncertain. Germline assignment: CDR1 SGHKS and CDR2 YYEKEE (reference sequence). CDR3 length: 14 residues. Trimming left V 2 bases short and J 0 bases short, with 8 bases between. CDR3 protein: CASSLTPLNTEAFF. CDR3 sequence (DNA): TGTGCCAGCAGCTTAACTCCGTTGAACACTGAAGCTTTCTTT.

This clone showed up just a few times. This chain uses TRBV7-2 with TRBJ1-1; the D gene is possibly TRBD1 (6 bases). The CDR3 is 13 amino acids. Deletions cut 6 bases from V and 1 base from J, with 9 bases between. The germline CDR1 and CDR2 sequences are SGHTA and FQGNSA. CDR3 residues: CASSWTANTEAFF. DNA for the CDR3: TGTGCCAGCAGTTGGACAGCGAACACTGAAGCTTTCTTT.

The chain combines TRBV4-3 with TRBJ2-1; 8 bases line up with TRBD2. J lost 0 bases, V lost 4 bases, and 5 bases had no gene match. The CDR3 length is 16 residues. The germline gives CDR1 LGHNA, CDR2 YSLEER. CDR3 DNA sequence: TGCGCCAGCAGCCCGACAAGCGGGAGCTCCTACAATGAGCAGTTCTTC. The encoded protein is CASSPTSGSSYNEQFF.

The chain uses TRBV29-1 and TRBJ1-1; D possibly corresponds to TRBD1 (5 bases). Germline V lookup: CDR1 SQVTM, CDR2 ANQGSEA. This CDR3 has 15 residues. Trimming stripped 8 bases from V and 4 bases from J, with 23 bases between. This CDR3 is CSTEGKSGSGTEAFF. The CDR3 DNA sequence: TGCAGCACGGAGGGGAAATCAGGGAGCGGCACTGAAGCTTTCTTT.

V is TRBV19 and J is TRBJ1-3; D call uncertain. Trimming pared 2 bases from V and 2 bases from J, leaving 10 bases between. The CDR3 is made up of 15 amino acids. Per the germline V gene, CDR1 is LNHDA and CDR2 is SQIVND (reference sequence). CDR3 sequence: CASSIQAGPGNTIYF. Written as DNA, the CDR3 is TGTGCCAGTAGTATACAGGCAGGCCCTGGAAACACCATATATTTT. Supplemented by reference TRBV19 and TRBJ1-3, the full variable domain reads DGGITQSPKYLFRKEGQNVTLSCEQNLNHDAMYWYRQDPGQGLRLIYYSQIVNDFQKGDIAEGYSVSREKKESFPLTVTSAQKNPTAFYLCASSIQAGPGNTIYFGEGSWLTVV.

This clone was counted a single time. V gene TRBV6-1 combines with J gene TRBJ2-2, with a weak D call TRBD2 (5 bases). Germline V CDR1 and CDR2: MNHNS, SASEGT. The CDR3 is made up of 15 amino acids. V was cut by 4 bases and J by 2 bases, with 11 bases left in between. CDR3 in amino acids: CASSGRASNTGELFF. The CDR3 bases are TGTGCCAGCAGTGGGCGGGCGAGTAACACCGGGGAGCTGTTTTTT.

This clone was observed once. The chain employs TRBV11-2 and TRBJ2-3, with 9 bases matching TRBD2. This CDR3 region has 15 residues. The V gene's germline CDR1 is SGHAT and CDR2 FQNNGV. V was clipped by 1 base and J by 5 bases; unmatched bases: 4. The CDR3 coding sequence is TGTGCCAGCAGCTTAGGCGGGAGGGCCCTAGATACGCAGTATTTT. It encodes CASSLGGRALDTQYF.

The chain links TRBV5-1 to TRBJ1-2, with 9 bases aligning to TRBD1. From germline, CDR1 is SGHRS and CDR2 YFSETQ. The length of the CDR3 is 15 residues. V was clipped by 3 bases and J by 2 bases; unmatched bases: 5. The CDR3 nucleotides read TGCGCCAGCAGCTCGGGACAGGGTGTAAACTATGGCTACACCTTC. It encodes CASSSGQGVNYGYTF.

The rearrangement links TRBV7-9 to TRBJ2-7; TRBD1 matches at 7 bases. The CDR3 contains 14 residues. V trimming: 4 bases; J trimming: 2 bases; junction bases outside the gene matches: 5. Germline V gene data show CDR1 as SEHNR and CDR2 as FQNEAQ (reference sequence). CDR3 residues: CASSSRDSPYEQYF. The DNA of the CDR3 is TGTGCCAGCAGCTCCCGGGACAGCCCCTACGAGCAGTACTTC.

CDR3 residues: CASSRLTMNTEAFF. The CDR3 DNA is TGTGCCAGCAGCAGACTGACCATGAACACTGAAGCTTTCTTT. J is TRBJ1-1 and V is TRBV6-6; D remains ambiguous. Germline CDR1 MNHNY, CDR2 SVGAGI (reference sequence). The CDR3 is made up of 14 amino acids. V lost 6 bases, J lost 0 bases, and 11 bases lay in between.

The V gene is TRBV7-7, the J gene TRBJ2-2, with 8 bases lining up with TRBD1. V shed 1 base and J 1 base; nucleotides not matched to a gene: 8. Germline V gene data show CDR1 as SSHAT and CDR2 as FNYEAQ (reference sequence). This CDR3 region has 18 residues. The CDR3 loop reads CASSLGVIGTGNTGELFF. The DNA of the CDR3 is TGTGCCAGCAGCTTAGGAGTGATAGGGACAGGGAACACCGGGGAGCTGTTTTTT.